This entry is about one T cell receptor (beta chain). Its antigen is unidentified. This sample was taken from a study of vaccination effects on CD4 cells after COVID-19. General observations from the study: No early post-infection timepoints were available in the study, which also included few convalescent patients. In vaccinees who were healthy, merely 1 out of 255 vaccine-induced clones cross-reacted with common cold coronaviruses.

The CDR3 covers 10 residues. Sequencing followed a ViraFEST assay step that expanded antigen-specific CD4+ T cells with viral peptide pools. A roughly 10-day culture period preceded the isolation of CD4+ T cells. Among the vaccine recipients, none had a prior SARS-CoV-2 infection, and nucleocapsid antibodies were negative. PBMC were cultured at under 2.5 million per well with 10 IU/ml IL-2 and around 9.4 ug/ml peptides. IL-2 medium supplanted half the medium on days 3 and 7. Generated by immunoSEQ multiplex PCR, the TCRdb table keeps only in-frame clones and is missing some. The table lists about 73,000 clones, approximately 75% of them singletons.

The chain employs TRBV21-1 and TRBJ2-7. TRBV21-1 is recorded as a pseudogene. Sequenced material: CD4+ T cells from PBMCs cultured with HCoV-NL63 spike peptides, taken before COVID-19 vaccination. This receptor was obtained from a human donor who received a COVID-19 vaccine. CDR3 region: CASGSYEQYV. In DNA form, the CDR3 reads TGTGCCAGCGGGTCATACGAGCAGTACGTC.